This TCR beta chain derives from a study of shared clonotypes between healthy human individuals. Across the whole study: A donor's plate count was three for CD4 naive and three for CD4 memory; CD8 naive had two and CD8 memory one.

Repertoires were generated with immunoSEQ multiplex PCR, while TCRdb's copy carries only in-frame clones and drops some. This table holds hundreds of thousands of clones, roughly 98% found once. Deletions cut 5 bases from V and 4 bases from J, with 18 bases between. The CDR3 consists of 15 residues. In germline, CDR1 is SQVTM, CDR2 ANQGSEA. Naive CD8 cells, CD45RO-negative and positively selected for CCR7, excluded terminally differentiated effector memory CD45RA+ cells. The V and J genes are TRBV29-1 and TRBJ2-1, with TRBD2 as a possible D gene (5 bases). This clonotype originated in a man under 40 in good health. The sample comprised naive CD8+ T cells sorted from blood. CDR3 in amino acids: CSVRAGPTWYNEQFF. CDR3 nucleotides: TGCAGCGTTCGGGCGGGCCCTACCTGGTACAATGAGCAGTTCTTC.